This T cell receptor (beta chain) was identified in a study of cytomegalovirus exposure and HLA in healthy donors. The PCR ran on 60 Vbeta and 13 Jbeta primers. Sequencing used immunoSEQ multiplex PCR; TCRdb keeps in-frame clones, though not all of them. The sample holds about 200,000 clones; over 75% are singletons and the top ten take 1.5% to 2%. Findings and limits, study-wide: In a later analysis, around 18,000 TCR beta sequences were associated with HLA alleles at 0.05 false discovery rate. The records held CMV serostatus as the only immune exposure information.

In regard to this clone: What it binds is not known. The junction differs from germline at one of its ends, possibly a read error.

The germline CDR1 and CDR2 sequences are SSHAT and FNYEAQ (reference sequence). The CDR3 contains 18 residues. The clonotype comes from a man aged 18-30 years in good health and CMV-seronegative. Input material: PBMCs. The chain couples TRBV7-7 to TRBJ2-2; 11 bases are a match to TRBD1. The CDR3 bases are TGTGCTAGCAGCTTAGCACCGGGACAGGGGGCGAACACCGGGGAGCTGTTTTTT. Translated, it gives CASSLAPGQGANTGELFF.